These 10 T cell receptor beta chains came from one sample sequenced in a study of beta chain features in type 1 diabetes. Regarding the study as a whole: Among all four CD4+ subsets, Type 1 diabetes patients had TCRB CDR3s that were moderately but significantly shorter.

For these TCRs, the target antigens are not known. Sequencing targeted expressed TCRB transcripts, as all isolated RNA had been reverse transcribed. Assay used: immunoSEQ multiplex PCR; TCRdb lists only in-frame clones, some missing. The repertoire includes hundreds of thousands of clones, around an eighth of them detected once, and less than 0.025% sits in the top ten. The sample taken for sequencing was naive CD4+ T cells from blood. Every receptor here comes from a man younger than 30 with type 1 diabetes.

This rearrangement joins TRBV9 to TRBJ1-2, with 9 bases that match TRBD1. V trimming: 3 bases; J trimming: 5 bases; junction bases outside the gene matches: 11. CDR3 length: 16 residues. CDR1 SGDLS and CDR2 YYNGEE come from the germline V gene. The CDR3 sequence: CASSEGGQGLGYGYTF. CDR3 coding DNA: TGTGCCAGCAGCGAGGGGGGACAGGGCCTCGGTTATGGCTACACCTTC.

This chain links TRBV2 with TRBJ2-3; 10 nucleotides line up with TRBD2. The junction had 4 bases not matched to a gene; V was cut back by 6 bases and J by 1 base. Germline CDR1 SNHLY, CDR2 FYNNEI. This CDR3 is built from 15 residues. The CDR3 coding sequence is TGTGCCAGCAGCGCCGGGACTAGCGGCACAGATACGCAGTATTTT. As protein: CASSAGTSGTDTQYF.

The chain has TRBV6-6 and TRBJ2-7; tentatively, D is TRBD1 (6 bases). The CDR3 is 12 residues long. The germline V and J ends were trimmed by 6 bases and 3 bases, with 9 bases remaining between them. Looked up from germline, CDR1 is MNHNY and CDR2 is SVGAGI (reference sequence). The CDR3 loop is CASRDRVYEQYF. CDR3 bases: TGTGCCAGCAGGGACAGAGTCTACGAGCAGTACTTC.

This rearrangement joins TRBV6-1 to TRBJ2-7; D ambiguous. Per germline, CDR1 MNHNS and CDR2 SASEGT. The germline V and J ends were trimmed by 2 bases and 2 bases, with 16 bases remaining between them. This CDR3 is 16 amino acids long. DNA of the CDR3: TGTGCCAGCAGTGAATTGGGCAGCAACCATCCCTACGAGCAGTACTTC. Its protein product is CASSELGSNHPYEQYF.

This clone was observed a handful of times. The chain carries TRBV18 and TRBJ2-2; 9 bases match TRBD1. Germline V gene lookup returns CDR1 KGHSH and CDR2 LQKENI. The CDR3 is made up of 13 amino acids. With V trimmed by 10 bases and J by 7 bases, 7 bases remained unmatched. For the CDR3, the DNA is TGTGCCACGAGGACAGGGGAAAGCGGGGAGCTGTTTTTT. Residues: CATRTGESGELFF.

This chain joins TRBV19 and TRBJ2-7, with 8 nucleotides matching TRBD1. Germline V gene sequence: CDR1 LNHDA, CDR2 SQIVND (reference sequence). This CDR3 comprises 13 residues. J gave up 3 bases and V 9 bases, and 7 bases lay outside the gene matches. This CDR3 is CASMDREFYEQYF. The CDR3 DNA reads as TGTGCCAGCATGGACAGGGAGTTCTACGAGCAGTACTTC.

The genes are TRBV11-3 and TRBJ1-1; 8 bases agree with TRBD1. Germline V gives CDR1 SGHNT, CDR2 YENEEA. CDR3 size: 12 residues. V lost 5 bases to trimming and J lost 10 bases; unmatched junction nucleotides: 6. As DNA, the CDR3 is TGTGCCAGCAGCCGCGGCGACAGGGGAGCTTTCTTT. This translates into CASSRGDRGAFF.

This chain uses TRBV29-1 with TRBJ2-2; TRBD2 might be the D (6 bases). The CDR3 is made up of 12 amino acids. Germline V gene sequence: CDR1 SQVTM, CDR2 ANQGSEA. The CDR3 is CSHRGASGELFF. In DNA, the CDR3 is TGCAGTCATCGCGGGGCGAGCGGGGAGCTGTTTTTT.

This chain connects TRBV6-4 to TRBJ2-5; TRBD2 is a possible D gene (6 bases). The CDR3 runs 13 residues. Germline V CDR1 and CDR2: MRHNA, SNTAGT. Trimming shortened V by 4 bases and J by 5 bases, and 11 bases separated the two germline ends. CDR3 coding DNA: TGTGCCAGCAGTGTCGGAGGGAGGGAGACCCAGTACTTC. Translating gives CASSVGGRETQYF.

This sequence joins TRBV6-5 and TRBJ2-7, with a weak D call TRBD1 (6 bases). Trimming removed 8 bases at V and 2 bases at J, with 13 bases between. Germline V gene data show CDR1 as MNHEY and CDR2 as SVGAGI. This CDR3 has 13 residues. This CDR3 is CASRLTGAYEQYF. Written as DNA, the CDR3 is TGTGCCAGCCGGTTGACAGGAGCCTACGAGCAGTACTTC.